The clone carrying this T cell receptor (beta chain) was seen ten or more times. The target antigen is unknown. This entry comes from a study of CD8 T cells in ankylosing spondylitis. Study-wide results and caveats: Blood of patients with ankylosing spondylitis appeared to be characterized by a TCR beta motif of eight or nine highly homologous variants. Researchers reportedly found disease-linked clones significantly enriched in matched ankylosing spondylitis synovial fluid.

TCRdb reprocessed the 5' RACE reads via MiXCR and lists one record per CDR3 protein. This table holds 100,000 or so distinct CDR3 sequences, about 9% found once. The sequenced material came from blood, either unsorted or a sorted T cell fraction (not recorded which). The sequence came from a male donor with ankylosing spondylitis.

The CDR3 here is CASSLDWSPEGEQFF. Here the CDR3 DNA reads TGTGCCAGCAGCTTAGATTGGTCACCTGAGGGTGAGCAGTTCTTC. This chain connects TRBV11-3 to TRBJ2-1; the D gene is possibly TRBD2 (5 bases). CDR1 and CDR2 (germline): SGHNT, YENEEA. The ends were cut back, 0 bases at V and 9 bases at J, with 15 bases in the middle. The CDR3 consists of 15 residues.